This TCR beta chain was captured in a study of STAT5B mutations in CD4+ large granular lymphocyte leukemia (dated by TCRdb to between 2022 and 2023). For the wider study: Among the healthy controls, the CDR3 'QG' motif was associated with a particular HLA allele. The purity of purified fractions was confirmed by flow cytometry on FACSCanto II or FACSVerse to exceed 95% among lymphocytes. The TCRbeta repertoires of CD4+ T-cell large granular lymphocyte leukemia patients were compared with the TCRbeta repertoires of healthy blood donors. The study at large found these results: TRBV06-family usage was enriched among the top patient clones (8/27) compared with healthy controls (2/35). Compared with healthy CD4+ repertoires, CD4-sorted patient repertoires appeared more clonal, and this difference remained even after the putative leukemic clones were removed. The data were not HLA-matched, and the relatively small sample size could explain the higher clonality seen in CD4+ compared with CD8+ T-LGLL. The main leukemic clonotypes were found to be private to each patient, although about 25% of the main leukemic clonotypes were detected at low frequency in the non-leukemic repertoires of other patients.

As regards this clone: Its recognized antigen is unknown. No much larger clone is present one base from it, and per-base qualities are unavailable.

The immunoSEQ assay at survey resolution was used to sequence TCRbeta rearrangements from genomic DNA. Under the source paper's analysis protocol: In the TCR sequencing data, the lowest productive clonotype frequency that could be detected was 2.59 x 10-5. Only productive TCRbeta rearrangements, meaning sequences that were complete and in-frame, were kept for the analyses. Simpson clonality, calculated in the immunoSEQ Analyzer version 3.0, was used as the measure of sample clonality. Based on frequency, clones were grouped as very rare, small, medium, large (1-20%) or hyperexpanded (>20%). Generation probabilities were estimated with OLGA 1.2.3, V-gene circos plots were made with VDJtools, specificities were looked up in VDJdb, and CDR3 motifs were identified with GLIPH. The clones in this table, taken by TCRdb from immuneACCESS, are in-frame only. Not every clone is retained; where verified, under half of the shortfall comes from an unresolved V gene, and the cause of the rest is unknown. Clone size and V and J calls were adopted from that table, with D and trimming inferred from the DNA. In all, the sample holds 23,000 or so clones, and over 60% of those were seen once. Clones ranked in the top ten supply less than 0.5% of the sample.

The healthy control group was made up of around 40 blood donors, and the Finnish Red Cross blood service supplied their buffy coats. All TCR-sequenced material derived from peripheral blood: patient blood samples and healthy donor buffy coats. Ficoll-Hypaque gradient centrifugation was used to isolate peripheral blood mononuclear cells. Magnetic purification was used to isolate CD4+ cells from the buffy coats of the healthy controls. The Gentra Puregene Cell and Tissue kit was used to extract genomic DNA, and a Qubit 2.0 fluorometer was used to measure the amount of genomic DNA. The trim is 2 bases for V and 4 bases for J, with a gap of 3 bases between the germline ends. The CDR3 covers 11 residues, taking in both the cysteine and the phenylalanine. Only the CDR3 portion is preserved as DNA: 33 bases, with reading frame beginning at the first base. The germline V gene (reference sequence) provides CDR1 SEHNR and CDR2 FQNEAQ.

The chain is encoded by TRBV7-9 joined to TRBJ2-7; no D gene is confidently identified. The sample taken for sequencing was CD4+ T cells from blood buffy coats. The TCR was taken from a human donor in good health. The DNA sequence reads TGTGCCAGCAGCTTAACGTACGAGCAGTACTTC. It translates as CASSLTYEQYF.